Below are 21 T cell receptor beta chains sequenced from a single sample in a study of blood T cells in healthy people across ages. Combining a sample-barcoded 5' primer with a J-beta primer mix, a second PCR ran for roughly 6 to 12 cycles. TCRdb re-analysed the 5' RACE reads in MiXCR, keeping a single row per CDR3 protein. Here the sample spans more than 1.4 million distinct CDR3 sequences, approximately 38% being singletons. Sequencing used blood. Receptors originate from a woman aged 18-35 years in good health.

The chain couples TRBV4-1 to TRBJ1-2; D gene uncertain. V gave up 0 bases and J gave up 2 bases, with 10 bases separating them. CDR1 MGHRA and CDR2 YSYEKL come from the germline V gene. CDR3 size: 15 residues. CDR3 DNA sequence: TGCGCCAGCAGCCAAGAGGAAGGGTCGAACTATGGCTACACCTTC. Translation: CASSQEEGSNYGYTF.

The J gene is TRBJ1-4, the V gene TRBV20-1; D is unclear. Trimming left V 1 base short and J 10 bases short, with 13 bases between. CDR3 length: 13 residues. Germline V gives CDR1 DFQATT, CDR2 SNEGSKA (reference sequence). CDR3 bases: TGCAGTGCTAGAGGTTCAGCTGTGGGAAAACTGTTTTTT. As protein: CSARGSAVGKLFF.

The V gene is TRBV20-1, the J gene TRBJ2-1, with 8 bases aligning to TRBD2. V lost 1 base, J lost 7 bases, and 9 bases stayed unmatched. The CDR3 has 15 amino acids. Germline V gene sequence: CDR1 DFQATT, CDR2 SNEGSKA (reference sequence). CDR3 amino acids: CSARGGGSLRNEQFF. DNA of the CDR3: TGCAGTGCTAGAGGCGGGGGGAGCCTACGGAATGAGCAGTTCTTC.

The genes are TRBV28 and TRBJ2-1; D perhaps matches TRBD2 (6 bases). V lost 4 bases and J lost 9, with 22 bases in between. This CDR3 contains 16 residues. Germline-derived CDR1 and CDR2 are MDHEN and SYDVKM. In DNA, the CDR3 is TGTGCCAGCAGTTCGGGGCGGGATAGCGTGTGGTTTGAGCAGTTCTTC. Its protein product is CASSSGRDSVWFEQFF.

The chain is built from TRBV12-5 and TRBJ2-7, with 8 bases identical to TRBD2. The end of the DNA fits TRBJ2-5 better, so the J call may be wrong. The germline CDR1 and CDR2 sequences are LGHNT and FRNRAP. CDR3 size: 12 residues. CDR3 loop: CARRAGGKTQYF. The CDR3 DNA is TGTGCTAGACGGGCGGGAGGAAAGACCCAGTACTTC.

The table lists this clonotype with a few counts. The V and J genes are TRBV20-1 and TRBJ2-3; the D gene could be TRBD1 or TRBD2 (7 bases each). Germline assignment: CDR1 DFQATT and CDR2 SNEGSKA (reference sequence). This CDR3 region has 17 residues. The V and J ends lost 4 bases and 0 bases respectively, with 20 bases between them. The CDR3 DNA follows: TGCAGTGCTACAGGGGGGGCCCTCACTACTAGCACAGATACGCAGTATTTT. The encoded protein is CSATGGALTTSTDTQYF.

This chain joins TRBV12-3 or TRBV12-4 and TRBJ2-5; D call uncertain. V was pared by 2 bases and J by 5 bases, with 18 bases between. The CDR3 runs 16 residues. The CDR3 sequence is CASSLPLQGVPETQYF. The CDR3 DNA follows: TGTGCCAGCAGTTTACCCCTCCAAGGCGTCCCGGAGACCCAGTACTTC.

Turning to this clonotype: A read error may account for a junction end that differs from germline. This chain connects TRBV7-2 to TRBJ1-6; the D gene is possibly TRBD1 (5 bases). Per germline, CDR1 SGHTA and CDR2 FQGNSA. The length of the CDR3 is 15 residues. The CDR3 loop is CTSSLVGVYSSPLHF. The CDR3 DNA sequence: TGTACCAGCAGCCTAGTGGGGGTCTATAGTTCACCCCTCCACTTT.

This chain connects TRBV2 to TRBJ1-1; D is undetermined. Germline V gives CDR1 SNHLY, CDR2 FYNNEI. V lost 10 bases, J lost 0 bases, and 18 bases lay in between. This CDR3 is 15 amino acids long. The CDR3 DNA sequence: TGTGCCATCCCTAGGGTTGAGGGCTTGAACACTGAAGCTTTCTTT. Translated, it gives CAIPRVEGLNTEAFF. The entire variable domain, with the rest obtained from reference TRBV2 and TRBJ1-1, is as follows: EPEVTQTPSHQVTQMGQEVILRCVPISNHLYFYWYRQILGQKVEFLVSFYNNEISEKSEIFDDQFSVERPDGSNFTLKIRSTKLEDSAMYFCAIPRVEGLNTEAFFGQGTRLTVV.

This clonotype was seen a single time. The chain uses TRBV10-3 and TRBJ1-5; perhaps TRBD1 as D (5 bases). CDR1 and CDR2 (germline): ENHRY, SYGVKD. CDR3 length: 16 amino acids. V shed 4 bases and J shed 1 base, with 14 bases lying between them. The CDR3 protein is CAISGDGGVSNQPQHF. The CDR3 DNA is TGTGCCATCAGTGGGGACGGGGGAGTCAGCAATCAGCCCCAGCATTTT.

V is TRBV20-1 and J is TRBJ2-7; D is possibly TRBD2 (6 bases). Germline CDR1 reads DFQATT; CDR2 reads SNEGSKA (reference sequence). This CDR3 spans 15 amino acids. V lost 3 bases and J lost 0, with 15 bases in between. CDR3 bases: TGCAGTGCTAGTAGCCTCGGCGGGGCCTCCTACGAGCAGTACTTC. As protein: CSASSLGGASYEQYF.

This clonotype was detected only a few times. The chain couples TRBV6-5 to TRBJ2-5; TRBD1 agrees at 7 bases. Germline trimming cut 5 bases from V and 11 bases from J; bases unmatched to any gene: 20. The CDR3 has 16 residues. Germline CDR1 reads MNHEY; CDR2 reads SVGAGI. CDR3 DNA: TGTGCCAGCAGTCGGGACACAGGGGCTAGTAATTGGGAGCAGTACTTC. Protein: CASSRDTGASNWEQYF.

CDR3 amino acids: CASRRGTSTNNEQFF. CDR3 nucleotide sequence: TGTGCCAGCAGGCGTGGGACTAGCACGAACAATGAGCAGTTCTTC. The V call is TRBV3-1, the J call TRBJ2-1; TRBD2 matches 9 bases. V lost 6 bases, J lost 5 bases, and 8 bases stayed unmatched. The CDR3 spans 15 residues. Germline-derived CDR1 and CDR2 are LGHDT and YNNKEL (reference sequence).

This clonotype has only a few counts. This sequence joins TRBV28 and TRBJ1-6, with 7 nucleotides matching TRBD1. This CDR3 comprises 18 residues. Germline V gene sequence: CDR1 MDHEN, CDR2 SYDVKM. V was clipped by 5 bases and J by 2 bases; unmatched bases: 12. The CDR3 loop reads CASSQTTGASTYNSPLHF. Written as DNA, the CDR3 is TGTGCCAGCAGTCAGACCACAGGGGCTTCCACCTATAATTCACCCCTCCACTTT.

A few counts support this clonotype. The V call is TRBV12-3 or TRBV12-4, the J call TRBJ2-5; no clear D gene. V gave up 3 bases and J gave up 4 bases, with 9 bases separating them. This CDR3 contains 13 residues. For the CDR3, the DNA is TGTGCCAGCAGTTTCGCCGGAGCAGAGACCCAGTACTTC. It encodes CASSFAGAETQYF.

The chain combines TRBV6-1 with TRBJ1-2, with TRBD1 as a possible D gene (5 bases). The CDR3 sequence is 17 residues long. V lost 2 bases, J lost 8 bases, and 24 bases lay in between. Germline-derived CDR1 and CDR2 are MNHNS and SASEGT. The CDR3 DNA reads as TGTGCCAGCAGTGAACATGGGTATAGACGGGACGGGGACGGCTACACCTTC. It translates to CASSEHGYRRDGDGYTF.

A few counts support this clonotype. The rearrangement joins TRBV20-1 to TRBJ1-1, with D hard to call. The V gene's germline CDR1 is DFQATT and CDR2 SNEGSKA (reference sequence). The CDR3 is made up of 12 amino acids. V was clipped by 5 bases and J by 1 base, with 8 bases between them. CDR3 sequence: CSALGPNTEAFF. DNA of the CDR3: TGCAGTGCTTTGGGTCCGAACACTGAAGCTTTCTTT.

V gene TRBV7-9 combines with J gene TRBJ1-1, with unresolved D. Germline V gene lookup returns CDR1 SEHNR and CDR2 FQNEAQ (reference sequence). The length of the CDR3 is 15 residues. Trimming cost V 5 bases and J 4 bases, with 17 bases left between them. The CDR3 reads CASSPPGVGSTEAFF. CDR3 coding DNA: TGTGCCAGCAGCCCCCCTGGGGTGGGGAGCACTGAAGCTTTCTTT. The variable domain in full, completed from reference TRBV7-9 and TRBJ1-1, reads DTGVSQNPRHKITKRGQNVTFRCDPISEHNRLYWYRQTLGQGPEFLTYFQNEAQLEKSRLLSDRFSAERPKGSFSTLEIQRTEQGDSAMYLCASSPPGVGSTEAFFGQGTRLTVV.

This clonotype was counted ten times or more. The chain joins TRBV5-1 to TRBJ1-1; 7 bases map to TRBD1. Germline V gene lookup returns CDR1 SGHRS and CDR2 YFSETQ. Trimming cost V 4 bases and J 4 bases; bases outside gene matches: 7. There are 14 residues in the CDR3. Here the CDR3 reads CASSPTGERTEAFF. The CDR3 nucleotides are TGCGCCAGCAGCCCAACAGGGGAGCGCACTGAAGCTTTCTTT.

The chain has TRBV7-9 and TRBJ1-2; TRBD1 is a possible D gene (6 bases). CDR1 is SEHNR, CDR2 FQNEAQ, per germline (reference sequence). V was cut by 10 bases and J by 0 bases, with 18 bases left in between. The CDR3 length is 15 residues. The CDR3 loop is CATRGEGPANYGYTF. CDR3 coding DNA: TGTGCCACCAGGGGTGAAGGGCCCGCTAACTATGGCTACACCTTC.

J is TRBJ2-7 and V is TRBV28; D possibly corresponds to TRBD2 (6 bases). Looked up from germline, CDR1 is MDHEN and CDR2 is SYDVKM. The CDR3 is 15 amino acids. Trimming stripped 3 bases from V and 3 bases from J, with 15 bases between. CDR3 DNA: TGTGCCAGCAGTTTTCCTCTTGGGGGAGGCTACGAGCAGTACTTC. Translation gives CASSFPLGGGYEQYF.